Included here is one T cell receptor beta chain sequence, with context. Its antigen remains unidentified. One base away there is no much larger clone; base qualities are not given. This sample is part of a study of blood T cell repertoires in COVID-19 (dated by TCRdb to 2018 to 2021). Background for the entire study: Collaborator samples came from the United States, Italy and Spain and covered acute and convalescent phases of COVID-19. The material from the prospective study consisted of cDNA or gDNA derived from T cells, B-cell-depleted T cells, or PBMCs. Deeply sampled blood TCRbeta repertoires from subjects exposed to, actively infected with, or recovered from COVID-19 were included in the dataset. A freely available public database, intended as a resource for researchers studying the immune response to SARS-CoV-2, is where the repertoires were released. Samples were obtained from the ongoing ImmuneRACE study (first 160 participants) and from over 1,000 subjects provided by 6 global collaborators. Nearly every sample came with metadata listing a de-identified subject ID, COVID-19 status, age in years and sex. Where available, HLA class I and class II types were obtained from metadata supplied by the sample provider rather than from assay-based typing. Findings and caveats that apply to the study as a whole: The quantity of clinical and demographic metadata differed by source and by participant and was supplied without curation.

The collaborating institutions used their own protocols to collect whole blood in K2EDTA tubes. Collaborator samples were shipped for TCRbeta analysis as frozen whole blood, isolated PBMCs, or DNA extracted from either sample type. TCRbeta CDR3 regions were amplified from genomic DNA using the immunoSEQ Assay, a bias-controlled multiplex PCR. Turning to the authors' computational methods: Within the assay, amplification of reference gene primers was used to estimate how many nucleated cells each sample contained. To quantify the absolute abundance of each unique TCRbeta CDR3 rearrangement, sequence reads were collapsed and filtered. For each sample, productive Simpson clonality was calculated as the square root of Simpson's diversity index over productive rearrangements. Entries here come from immuneACCESS through TCRdb and include only in-frame sequences with V and J called. Some clones fail to appear in such tables; in the studies checked, an unresolved V gene covers under half of the shortfall, and the cause of the remainder is unknown. That table supplies the V and J calls and clone size; D and trimming were determined from the DNA. The sample records approximately 31,000 clones, roughly 86% of which are singletons. The ten largest make up 14% of the sample.

Via the germline V gene (reference sequence), CDR1 is LNHDA and CDR2 SQIVND. From its cysteine to its phenylalanine, the CDR3 spans 14 amino acids. Left in the record is the CDR3 DNA by itself, 42 bases read in frame from the first base. Trimming at the junction amounts to 1 base on V and 5 bases on J, and the germline ends lie 12 bases apart. This sequence was found in a human donor with active COVID-19. The donor label of this sample is uncertain. The sequence is built from TRBV19 and TRBJ2-7; TRBD2 is a possible D gene, resting on 7 matching bases. The sequencing sample was made of peripheral blood. CDR3 sequence: CASSIAGGLDEQYF. In nucleotides, the sequence is TGTGCCAGTAGTATAGCGGGGGGCCTGGACGAGCAGTACTTC.